The 31 T cell receptor beta chains reported below all come from one sample, sequenced in a study of shared clonotypes between healthy human individuals (dated by TCRdb to 2020 to 2022). To prepare the library, the immunoSEQ multiplex PCR assay was applied. TCRdb holds this immuneACCESS table with in-frame rearrangements only. Some clones are missing; in checked studies, unresolved V genes explain under half, and the rest has no known cause. Within this sample are 550,000 to 650,000 clones, with about 96% of them counted one time only. The leading ten clones occupy 0.11% of the sample. CD8 naive samples were CD45RO-negative cells positively selected for CCR7, giving a CD45RA+CCR7+ population that excluded TemRA cells. The sequenced sample was naive CD8+ T cells sorted from blood. This sample's cell subset or site label indicates: CD45RA+CCR7+. The receptor set was obtained from a woman aged 30 to 39 in good health.

This sequence joins TRBV7-6 and TRBJ2-2, with 9 bases identical to TRBD1. The CDR3 extends over 14 amino acids. Germline CDR1 reads SGHVS; CDR2 reads FNYEAQ. V was clipped by 4 bases and J by 6 bases; unmatched bases: 3. The DNA of the CDR3 is TGTGCCAGCAGCTCCAACAGGGGGCCCGGGGAGCTGTTTTTT. Protein sequence: CASSSNRGPGELFF.

The chain combines TRBV7-8 with TRBJ2-7, with 10 bases matching TRBD1. The CDR3 runs to 15 residues. The V and J ends lost 7 bases and 5 bases, in that order; junction bases with no gene match: 11. The germline CDR1 and CDR2 sequences are SGHVS and FQNEAQ. As DNA, the CDR3 is TGTGCCAGCAACCCCTTAGGACAGGGGGACCACGAGCAGTACTTC. Its protein product is CASNPLGQGDHEQYF.

The V gene is TRBV10-1, the J gene TRBJ2-3; 9 nucleotides line up with TRBD2. This CDR3 has 16 residues. J was trimmed by 4 bases and V by 1 base; bases with no gene match: 6. Looked up from germline, CDR1 is WNHNN and CDR2 is SYGVQD (reference sequence). The CDR3 DNA reads TGCGCCAGCAGTGAGTATCGACTAGCGGACCCAGATACGCAGTATTTT. Translated, it gives CASSEYRLADPDTQYF.

This clone was counted once. This rearrangement joins TRBV2 to TRBJ2-1; 12 bases are a match to TRBD2. Per the germline V gene, CDR1 is SNHLY and CDR2 is FYNNEI. The CDR3 length is 15 residues. V lost 3 bases to trimming and J lost 11 bases; unmatched junction nucleotides: 8. CDR3 sequence reads: CASSDGLAGGPKQFF. DNA for the CDR3: TGTGCCAGCAGTGATGGGCTAGCGGGAGGGCCAAAGCAGTTCTTC.

The chain links TRBV2 to TRBJ2-3; TRBD2 aligns across 8 bases. The germline CDR1 and CDR2 sequences are SNHLY and FYNNEI. The V segment lost 1 base and the J segment 3 bases; nucleotides outside the gene matches: 9. CDR3 length: 17 amino acids. The DNA of the CDR3 is TGTGCCAGCAGTGAAGTCTGGACGGGAGGGTTAACAGATACGCAGTATTTT. Residues: CASSEVWTGGLTDTQYF.

The chain carries TRBV5-4 and TRBJ2-1, with D perhaps TRBD1 or TRBD2 (5 bases each). V lost 5 bases to trimming and J lost 9 bases, with 15 bases between them. The CDR3 consists of 13 residues. CDR1 and CDR2 from the germline V gene are SGHNT and YYREEE (reference sequence). The CDR3 sequence: CASSPDSRGEQFF. As DNA, the CDR3 is TGTGCCAGCAGTCCCGACTCGAGGGGTGAGCAGTTCTTC. The full variable domain, rest sourced from reference TRBV5-4 and TRBJ2-1, is ETGVTQSPTHLIKTRGQQVTLRCSSQSGHNTVSWYQQALGQGPQFIFQYYREEENGRGNFPPRFSGLQFPNYSSELNVNALELDDSALYLCASSPDSRGEQFFGPGTRLTVL.

This rearrangement joins TRBV7-3 to TRBJ2-6, with D unresolved. In germline, CDR1 is SGHTA, CDR2 FQGTGA. The V end lost 3 bases, the J end lost 4 bases, and 7 bases lay between the germline ends. CDR3 length equals 14 residues. The CDR3 is CASSLGYGANVLTF. The CDR3 nucleotides are TGTGCCAGCAGCTTGGGGTACGGGGCCAACGTCCTGACTTTC.

Remarks on this clone: Other nucleotide sequences from this sample produce the same CDR3. J is TRBJ2-3 and V is TRBV13; D is ambiguous. The CDR3 totals 12 residues. Germline V gene sequence: CDR1 PRHDT, CDR2 FYEKMQ (reference sequence). V gave up 2 bases and J gave up 6 bases, with 6 bases separating them. CDR3 residues: CASSLRSDTQYF. The CDR3, as DNA: TGTGCCAGCAGCTTAAGGTCGGATACGCAGTATTTT.

The chain is built from TRBV7-9 and TRBJ1-1, with D maybe TRBD1 (6 bases). V was pared by 5 bases and J by 10 bases, with 23 bases between. The CDR3 is made up of 15 amino acids. CDR1 is SEHNR and CDR2 is FQNEAQ in the germline V gene (reference sequence). This CDR3 is CASSPPRGKAIGAFF. CDR3 DNA sequence: TGTGCCAGCAGCCCTCCCAGGGGAAAGGCGATTGGAGCTTTCTTT.

V gene TRBV27 combines with J gene TRBJ1-1; a weak D match, TRBD1 (5 bases). This CDR3 has 13 residues. Trimming pared 2 bases from V and 11 bases from J, leaving 15 bases between. The germline CDR1 and CDR2 sequences are MNHEY and SMNVEV (reference sequence). CDR3 protein: CASSLDPGLGAFF. The CDR3 DNA reads as TGTGCCAGCAGTTTAGACCCAGGGTTAGGTGCTTTCTTT.

The CDR3 loop is CASSEALQGFFQPQHF. The CDR3 bases are TGTGCCAGCAGTGAAGCGCTTCAGGGTTTCTTTCAGCCCCAGCATTTT. This rearrangement joins TRBV2 to TRBJ1-5; D may be TRBD1 (5 bases). Germline lookup yields CDR1 SNHLY and CDR2 FYNNEI. The CDR3 is 16 residues long. V was trimmed by 0 bases and J by 6 bases, leaving 15 bases between them.

The rearrangement joins TRBV4-1 to TRBJ1-1; TRBD1 aligns across 7 bases. The CDR3 is 12 amino acids. CDR1 is MGHRA, CDR2 YSYEKL, per germline. The ends lost 3 bases at V and 8 bases at J; junction bases unmatched: 3. Written as DNA, the CDR3 is TGCGCCAGCAGCCATGGGACAGTCGAAGCTTTCTTT. It encodes CASSHGTVEAFF.

The chain employs TRBV10-3 and TRBJ1-3; tentatively, D is TRBD1 (5 bases). This CDR3 comprises 15 residues. In germline, CDR1 is ENHRY, CDR2 SYGVKD. V lost 10 bases, J lost 1 base, and 17 bases lay in between. CDR3 loop: CATSGTQESGNTIYF. The CDR3 bases are TGTGCCACCTCTGGGACGCAGGAATCTGGAAACACCATATATTTT.

This clone was seen more than once but under ten times. The gene calls are TRBV10-2 and TRBJ2-1; 9 bases align to TRBD2. Germline-derived CDR1 and CDR2 are WSHSY and SAAADI. Trimming cost V 4 bases and J 3 bases; bases outside gene matches: 4. The length of the CDR3 is 15 residues. The DNA of the CDR3 is TGCGCCAGCAGTGCGTTGCGGGAGGGCTACAATGAGCAGTTCTTC. Residues: CASSALREGYNEQFF.

The chain employs TRBV11-2 and TRBJ1-1; the D is unclear. The V end was cut by 4 bases, the J end by 4 bases, with 10 bases between. There are 13 residues in the CDR3. Germline V gene data show CDR1 as SGHAT and CDR2 as FQNNGV. The CDR3 loop is CASSYQTLTEAFF. The DNA of the CDR3 is TGTGCCAGCAGCTACCAGACCCTCACTGAAGCTTTCTTT.

A word on this clone: This same CDR3 is encoded by further DNA sequences in the sample. V gene TRBV2 combines with J gene TRBJ2-7, with D possibly being TRBD1 or TRBD2 (6 bases each). The V end was cut by 9 bases, the J end by 5 bases, with 11 bases between. The germline gives CDR1 SNHLY, CDR2 FYNNEI. This CDR3 region has 11 residues. CDR3 region: CASRRGDEQYF. The CDR3, as DNA: TGTGCCAGTCGGAGGGGGGACGAGCAGTACTTC.

The V call is TRBV10-2, the J call TRBJ2-5; no reliable D call. V shed 3 bases and J shed 4 bases, with 3 bases lying between them. Germline V CDR1 and CDR2: WSHSY, SAAADI. This CDR3 has 11 amino acids. CDR3 region: CASSDGETQYF. The CDR3 coding sequence is TGCGCCAGCAGTGACGGAGAGACCCAGTACTTC.

Remarks on this clone: This specimen includes other DNA sequences encoding the same CDR3. The chain carries TRBV28 and TRBJ2-1; tentative D call: TRBD1 (6 bases). The CDR3 extends over 15 amino acids. Trimming left V 6 bases short and J 0 bases short, with 12 bases between. Germline V CDR1 and CDR2: MDHEN, SYDVKM. As DNA, the CDR3 is TGTGCCAGCAGCTTCAGGGGCAGCTCCTACAATGAGCAGTTCTTC. Translating it yields CASSFRGSSYNEQFF.

The chain employs TRBV7-3 and TRBJ2-1; 9 bases are a match to TRBD2. The CDR3 contains 22 residues. Germline lookup yields CDR1 SGHTA and CDR2 FQGTGA. With 0 bases clipped from V and 5 bases from J, the junction kept 23 bases outside the gene matches. CDR3 in amino acids: CASSLTAPLPLGAGGRDNEQFF. The CDR3 nucleotides are TGTGCCAGCAGCTTAACGGCTCCCCTCCCCTTGGGAGCGGGAGGCCGGGACAATGAGCAGTTCTTC.

This clone came up once. The chain employs TRBV6-5 and TRBJ2-1, with D unresolved. The CDR3 is made up of 12 amino acids. The germline CDR1 and CDR2 sequences are MNHEY and SVGAGI. Trimming left V 7 bases short and J 5 bases short, with 9 bases between. This chain's CDR3 is CASMSFNNEQFF. CDR3 in DNA: TGTGCCAGCATGAGTTTTAACAATGAGCAGTTCTTC.

The chain combines TRBV6-6 with TRBJ1-5; perhaps TRBD1 as D (5 bases). CDR1 is MNHNY, CDR2 SVGAGI, per germline (reference sequence). The CDR3 sequence is 15 residues long. V was clipped by 6 bases and J by 3 bases, with 15 bases between them. The CDR3 here is CASSQDSDNNQPQHF. In nucleotides, the CDR3 is TGTGCCAGCAGCCAAGACAGCGACAACAATCAGCCCCAGCATTTT.

The chain joins TRBV5-5 to TRBJ1-2, with 7 nucleotides matching TRBD1. Germline CDR1 reads SGHKS; CDR2 reads YYEKEE (reference sequence). This CDR3 spans 15 amino acids. V dropped 4 bases and J dropped 2; count of bases not matched to a gene: 8. The chain's CDR3 is CASSGWTGENYGYTF. CDR3 bases: TGTGCCAGCAGCGGCTGGACAGGAGAGAACTATGGCTACACCTTC.

DNA of the CDR3: TGTGCCAGCAGTCCCGGGACTAGCGGGATACCTAGCACAGATACGCAGTATTTT. This sequence encodes CASSPGTSGIPSTDTQYF. This sequence joins TRBV28 and TRBJ2-3; TRBD2 aligns across 13 bases. The V gene end was trimmed by 5 bases and the J gene end by 0 bases; junction bases not matched to a gene: 8. This CDR3 is 18 amino acids long. From germline, CDR1 is MDHEN and CDR2 SYDVKM.

The V call is TRBV6-5, the J call TRBJ2-7; the match to TRBD2 covers 11 bases. CDR1 is MNHEY and CDR2 is SVGAGI in the germline V gene. The trim removed 5 bases at V and 4 bases at J, leaving 4 bases unmatched. CDR3 length: 14 residues. The CDR3 is CASSQWTSGYEQYF. The CDR3 nucleotides are TGTGCCAGCAGTCAGTGGACTAGCGGGTACGAGCAGTACTTC.

The genes are TRBV11-2 and TRBJ1-5; D perhaps matches TRBD1 (5 bases). The germline V and J ends were trimmed by 5 bases and 2 bases, with 13 bases remaining between them. Germline CDR1 reads SGHAT; CDR2 reads FQNNGV. The CDR3 runs 15 residues. The CDR3 DNA follows: TGTGCCAGCAGCCCGTCTTGGGGGGGCAATCAGCCCCAGCATTTT. Translated, it gives CASSPSWGGNQPQHF.

CDR3 loop: CASSDQEVGYEQYF. The CDR3, as DNA: TGTGCCAGCAGTGATCAAGAGGTTGGCTACGAGCAGTACTTC. J is TRBJ2-7 and V is TRBV25-1; the D is unclear. Trimming pared 3 bases from V and 3 bases from J, leaving 12 bases between. This CDR3 is built from 14 residues. Germline V gene data show CDR1 as MGHDK and CDR2 as SYGVNS.

As DNA, the CDR3 is TGTGCCACCAGACGGGGGTACGAGCAGTACTTC. Protein sequence: CATRRGYEQYF. The chain uses TRBV27 and TRBJ2-7; D may be TRBD2 (6 bases). This CDR3 has 11 amino acids. The V and J ends lost 10 bases and 4 bases respectively, with 11 bases between them. Looked up from germline, CDR1 is MNHEY and CDR2 is SMNVEV (reference sequence).

The chain employs TRBV7-9 and TRBJ2-1, with 14 bases that match TRBD2. Germline CDR1 is SEHNR and CDR2 is FQNEAQ (reference sequence). The CDR3 runs to 16 residues. Losses at the gene ends were 8 bases for V and 2 bases for J; bases not matched to a gene: 5. CDR3 residues: CASGGLAGGTYNEQFF. The CDR3 nucleotides read TGTGCCAGCGGAGGACTAGCGGGAGGAACCTACAATGAGCAGTTCTTC.

V and J are TRBV27 and TRBJ2-1; weak D call: TRBD2 (6 bases). V was pared by 5 bases and J by 4 bases, with 9 bases between. Per the germline V gene, CDR1 is MNHEY and CDR2 is SMNVEV (reference sequence). The CDR3 length is 13 residues. The CDR3, as DNA: TGTGCCAGCAGTACTAGCATATACAATGAGCAGTTCTTC. This translates into CASSTSIYNEQFF.

This clone came up once. The chain employs TRBV7-9 and TRBJ1-2; D ambiguous. The CDR3 has 14 residues. V was clipped by 5 bases and J by 2 bases, with 12 bases between them. Looked up from germline, CDR1 is SEHNR and CDR2 is FQNEAQ (reference sequence). CDR3 bases: TGTGCCAGCAGCCGCGTAGGGCCCAACTATGGCTACACCTTC. It translates to CASSRVGPNYGYTF.

The chain recombines TRBV4-1 with TRBJ1-2, with 10 bases matching TRBD1. This CDR3 comprises 17 residues. Germline V lookup: CDR1 MGHRA, CDR2 YSYEKL. The ends lost 4 bases at V and 3 bases at J; junction bases unmatched: 11. CDR3 region: CASSLGQGDPADYGYTF. The CDR3, as DNA: TGCGCCAGCAGCCTCGGACAGGGGGACCCAGCCGACTATGGCTACACCTTC.